This TCR beta chain was documented in a study of identical twins. TCRdb re-analysed the 5' RACE reads in MiXCR, keeping a single row per CDR3 protein. The data hold fewer than 900,000 distinct CDR3 sequences, with less than 25% observed a single time. Notes on the study in general: Insertions were reduced in abundant cord blood beta clonotypes but not in memory repertoires.

CDR3 size: 12 residues. Per the germline V gene, CDR1 is SQVTM and CDR2 is ANQGSEA. Trimming pared 7 bases from V and 4 bases from J, leaving 12 bases between. For this clonotype: Antigen unknown.

These data also formed part of another study, on T cells expressing NK-cell markers. That paper states: TCR beta repertoires came from sorted CD3+CD56+NKG2C+, CD3+CD56+NKG2C- and CD3+CD56-NKG2C+ T cells. It was still unclear whether expanded NKG2C+ T cell clones were HCMV specific.

The sequenced material came from PBMCs. The sequence derives from a woman in her late teens or twenties in good health. The V and J genes are TRBV29-1 and TRBJ2-3; TRBD2 might be the D (5 bases). CDR3 sequence: CSGRPDADTQYF. The DNA of the CDR3 is TGCAGCGGGAGGCCCGATGCAGATACGCAGTATTTT.